The subject of this entry is one T cell receptor beta chain. Its target is unknown. The PCR ran on 60 Vbeta and 13 Jbeta primers. This table comes from immunoSEQ multiplex PCR, and its TCRdb copy is limited to in-frame clones, with some not included. The data show 210,000 or so clones, approximately 79% seen once. The germline V gene has CDR1 SGHNT and CDR2 YYREEE (reference sequence). This CDR3 region has 14 residues. V dropped 4 bases and J dropped 5; count of bases not matched to a gene: 5. This entry comes from a study of cytomegalovirus exposure and HLA in healthy donors. General observations from the study: Most TCRs appeared rarely, but some public TCRs recurred in many donors.

This TCR was sampled from a girl between 2 and 10 years old in good health and CMV-seronegative. Sequencing was done on a sample of PBMCs. V usage is TRBV5-4 and J usage is TRBJ1-2, with 10 bases lining up with TRBD1. Written as DNA, the CDR3 is TGTGCCAGCAGCCCGGACAGGGGGGGGTATGGCTACACCTTC. Translated: CASSPDRGGYGYTF.